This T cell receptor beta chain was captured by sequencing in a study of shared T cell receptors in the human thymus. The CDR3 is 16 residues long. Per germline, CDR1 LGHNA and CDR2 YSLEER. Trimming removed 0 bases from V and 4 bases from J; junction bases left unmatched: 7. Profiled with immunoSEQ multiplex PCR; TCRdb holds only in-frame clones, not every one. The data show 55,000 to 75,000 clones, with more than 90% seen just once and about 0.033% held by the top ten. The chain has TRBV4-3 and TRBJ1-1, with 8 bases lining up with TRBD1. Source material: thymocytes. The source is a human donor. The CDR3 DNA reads TGCGCCAGCAGCCAAGATTGGGGGACAGGCTTCACTGAAGCTTTCTTT. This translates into CASSQDWGTGFTEAFF.